This T cell receptor beta chain was captured by sequencing in a study of blood T cell repertoires in COVID-19. Study-wide background: PBMCs, B-cell-depleted T cells, or T cells provided the cDNA or gDNA that made up the material.

Original methodology: Amplification with reference gene primers provided the estimates of nucleated cell counts. TCRdb keeps only in-frame clones here, not all; method: immunoSEQ multiplex PCR. The V and J calls and clone size are taken from that table; D and trimming were inferred from the DNA. There are about 210,000 clones in the sample; more than 85% occur only once, and approximately 0.69% lies in the top ten. V was cut by 4 bases and J by 3 bases, with 9 bases left in between. Germline CDR1 is KGHSH and CDR2 is LQKENI. The CDR3 spans 13 residues. The sample was peripheral blood. The receptor was derived from a man aged 35 to 55 with acute or convalescent COVID-19. This sequence joins TRBV18 and TRBJ1-2, with D possibly being TRBD1 (6 bases). The CDR3 region is CASSLGGDYGYTF. The CDR3 DNA is TGTGCCAGCTCACTAGGGGGAGACTATGGCTACACCTTC.